This TCR beta chain was recovered during a study of blood T cell repertoires in COVID-19. The CDR3 is 13 amino acids. Germline lookup yields CDR1 SGHRS and CDR2 YFSETQ. Some clones are missing from TCRdb's copy, which holds only in-frame ones; the method was immunoSEQ multiplex PCR. The sample has under 300,000 clones, 80% to 90% seen once. Notes on this clone: A read error may explain this, as a much larger clone is one base away.

This chain uses TRBV5-1 with TRBJ1-1; D is perhaps TRBD1 (5 bases). The receptor was isolated from a woman aged 40 to 50 who had been exposed to COVID-19. Input material: PBMCs or T cells enriched from blood (not recorded which). The CDR3, as DNA: TGTGCCAGCAGCCTACAGGAGAACACTGAAGCTTTCTTT. It yields the protein CASSLQENTEAFF.